The 32 T cell receptor beta chains presented below share a single source sample, sequenced in a study of tumor-infiltrating lymphocytes in primary liver carcinoma. A constant-region primer served to make TCR beta cDNA from roughly 460 ng total RNA. Each TCR beta library was derived from three nested multiplex PCR rounds that employed slightly modified ARM-PCR. Each of the first two PCR rounds ran about 9 cycles with TRBV1-TRBV30 forward and C-beta reverse primers. TCRdb reprocessed the multiplex PCR reads with MiXCR, giving one entry per CDR3 protein. The sample shows 330,000 or so distinct CDR3 sequences, about 65% of them seen only once. Germline DNA was also extracted, and blood RNA was taken from unsorted whole blood. Sequenced input: peripheral blood. Receptors were obtained from a middle-aged man with primary liver carcinoma and hepatitis B virus infection.

Turning to this clonotype: A much more abundant neighbour one base away suggests this may be a read error. This chain uses TRBV7-8 with TRBJ2-5; D not resolved. This CDR3 comprises 15 residues. CDR1 is SGHVS, CDR2 FQNEAQ, per germline. CDR3 in amino acids: CASSRGRAGPESQYF. CDR3 DNA: TGTGCCAGCAGCCGAGGACGGGCCGGGCCGGAGAGCCAGTACTTC. Full variable domain (outside the CDR3, taken from reference TRBV7-8 and TRBJ2-5): GAGVSQSPRYKVAKRGQDVALRCDPISGHVSLFWYQQALGQGPEFLTYFQNEAQLDKSGLPSDRFFAERPEGSVSTLKIQRTQQEDSAVYLCASSRGRAGPESQYFGPGTRLLVL.

On this clonotype: It may be a read error: a sequence one base away is much more abundant. The chain employs TRBV4-3 and TRBJ2-1, with no clear D. This CDR3 contains 18 residues. The germline V gene encodes CDR1 LGHNA and CDR2 YSLEER. V shed 0 bases and J shed 3 bases, with 18 bases lying between them. For the CDR3, the DNA is TGCGCCAGCAGCCAAGAGGGCCCCAGCGCCTACTTCTACAATGAGCAGTTCTTC. It yields the protein CASSQEGPSAYFYNEQFF.

On this clonotype itself: One base away lies a much larger clone, so this may be a sequencing read error. The chain employs TRBV6-1 and TRBJ2-3; the D gene is possibly TRBD1 (5 bases). The germline V gene encodes CDR1 MNHNS and CDR2 SASEGT. The CDR3 contains 12 residues. CDR3 residues: CASSWGTDAQYF. The DNA of the CDR3 is TGTGCCAGCAGCTGGGGCACAGATGCGCAGTATTTT.

This clonotype occurred once. One junction end does not reproduce the germline sequence, and a read error may be involved. The chain combines TRBV11-2 with TRBJ1-1, with TRBD1 as a possible D gene (5 bases). The length of the CDR3 is 13 residues. Per germline, CDR1 SGHAT and CDR2 FQNNGV. The chain's CDR3 is CASSLDYGAESFF. CDR3 nucleotide sequence: TGTGCCAGCAGCTTAGATTACGGGGCTGAATCTTTCTTT.

This clonotype showed up many times. The chain links TRBV24-1 to TRBJ2-3; no clear D gene. The CDR3 length is 12 residues. V was cut by 5 bases and J by 5 bases, with 7 bases left in between. Germline V CDR1 and CDR2: KGHDR, SFDVKD. The CDR3 loop reads CATSASRDTQYF. The DNA of the CDR3 is TGTGCCACCAGTGCCTCGAGAGATACGCAGTATTTT.

The V call is TRBV6-5, the J call TRBJ2-7; maybe TRBD1 (6 bases). Germline assignment: CDR1 MNHEY and CDR2 SVGAGI. The CDR3 extends over 16 amino acids. Trimming removed 8 bases at V and 5 bases at J, with 25 bases between. For the CDR3, the DNA is TGTGCCAGCGGACAAGCCACAGGGACCACCCATAACGAGCAGTACTTC. Its protein product is CASGQATGTTHNEQYF.

By frequency in the sample, this clonotype is medium-sized. The chain couples TRBV11-2 to TRBJ2-1, with TRBD1 identical over 8 bases. This CDR3 has 14 residues. The germline gives CDR1 SGHAT, CDR2 FQNNGV. Trimming at V came to 1 base and at J to 6 bases, leaving 2 bases not matched to a gene. CDR3 in DNA: TGTGCCAGCAGCTTAGGGGGGACAGGCAATGAGCAGTTCTTC. Amino acid sequence: CASSLGGTGNEQFF. The whole variable domain, filled in from reference TRBV11-2 and TRBJ2-1, reads EAGVAQSPRYKIIEKRQSVAFWCNPISGHATLYWYQQILGQGPKLLIQFQNNGVVDDSQLPKDRFSAERLKGVDSTLKIQPAKLEDSAVYLCASSLGGTGNEQFFGPGTRLTVL.

For this clonotype: Possible read error: a much larger clone is one base away. This sequence joins TRBV10-3 and TRBJ2-5; D not certain. The germline CDR1 and CDR2 sequences are ENHRY and SYGVKD. The CDR3 is 13 amino acids. V was pared by 3 bases and J by 2 bases, with 7 bases between. CDR3 sequence reads: CAISDAQQETQYF. The CDR3 DNA is TGTGCCATCAGTGATGCACAGCAAGAGACCCAGTACTTC.

This rearrangement joins TRBV4-1 to TRBJ1-1, with D unclear. CDR3 size: 12 residues. The V gene lost 2 bases and the J gene lost 1 base, with 2 bases spanning the gap. CDR1 is MGHRA, CDR2 YSYEKL, per germline. The CDR3: CASSQKNTEAFF. The CDR3 DNA sequence: TGCGCCAGCAGCCAAAAGAACACTGAAGCTTTCTTT.

J is TRBJ1-1 and V is TRBV11-2, with unresolved D. The V and J ends lost 5 bases and 1 base respectively, with 14 bases between them. This CDR3 comprises 15 residues. Germline V lookup: CDR1 SGHAT, CDR2 FQNNGV. The chain's CDR3 is CASSLMTRGNTEAFF. In DNA, the CDR3 is TGTGCCAGCAGCCTAATGACACGGGGGAACACTGAAGCTTTCTTT.

V is TRBV5-4 and J is TRBJ2-3, with D unclear. This CDR3 spans 12 amino acids. The V end lost 4 bases, the J end lost 2 bases, and 5 bases lay between the germline ends. The germline CDR1 and CDR2 sequences are SGHNT and YYREEE (reference sequence). The CDR3 protein is CASSPDTDTQYF. The CDR3 nucleotides are TGTGCCAGCAGCCCGGACACAGATACGCAGTATTTT.

Remarks on this clonotype: One end of the junction varies from germline; a read error may be responsible. This chain links TRBV11-1 with TRBJ2-7, with a weak D call TRBD2 (6 bases). This CDR3 region has 16 residues. Germline CDR1 SGHAT, CDR2 FQDESV (reference sequence). The CDR3 DNA sequence: TGTGCCAGCAGCTTAACAGCCGGGAGATCAACGGGCGAGCGGTGCTTC. It codes for CASSLTAGRSTGERCF. The variable domain in full, completed from reference TRBV11-1 and TRBJ2-7, reads EAEVAQSPRYKITEKSQAVAFWCDPISGHATLYWYRQILGQGPELLVQFQDESVVDDSQLPKDRFSAERLKGVDSTLKIQPAELGDSAMYLCASSLTAGRSTGERCFGPGTRLTVT.

On this clonotype: Since a much larger clone is just one base distant, this may be a read error. This sequence joins TRBV6-5 and TRBJ1-2; 7 nucleotides line up with TRBD1. Germline CDR1 and CDR2: MNHEY and SVGAGI. The CDR3 sequence is 12 residues long. CDR3 loop: CASSSGTDSYNF. The CDR3 nucleotides are TGTGCCAGCAGCTCCGGGACAGATTCCTACAACTTC.

About this clonotype itself: The CDR3 carries no conserved terminal phenylalanine or tryptophan, so it likely arises from a read error. The rearrangement links TRBV6-1 to TRBJ1-6, with 9 bases that match TRBD1. CDR3 size: 16 residues. The V segment lost 3 bases and the J segment 6 bases; nucleotides outside the gene matches: 6. The germline V gene encodes CDR1 MNHNS and CDR2 SASEGT. The CDR3 DNA is TGTGCCAGCAGTGATAACCGGGACAGGGCTAATTCACCCCTCCACATT. Its protein product is CASSDNRDRANSPLHI.

This chain links TRBV29-1 with TRBJ2-7; D is possibly TRBD2 (6 bases). V was shortened by 4 bases and J by 7 bases, with 20 bases between the two germline ends. The CDR3 is made up of 14 amino acids. Germline V lookup: CDR1 SQVTM, CDR2 ANQGSEA. CDR3 loop: CSVAPGLASGEQYF. CDR3 DNA sequence: TGCAGCGTTGCCCCGGGACTGGCCTCTGGAGAGCAGTACTTC.

This sequence joins TRBV4-2 and TRBJ1-1, with a weak D call TRBD1 (5 bases). Germline CDR1 LGHNA, CDR2 YNFKEQ. This CDR3 is built from 15 residues. V lost 8 bases and J 5 bases, leaving 21 bases between the germline ends. The CDR3: CASGQARGGGTEAFF. The CDR3 DNA reads TGTGCCAGCGGTCAGGCCCGGGGGGGAGGGACTGAAGCTTTCTTT.

The table lists this clonotype with a few counts. The V gene is TRBV5-6, the J gene TRBJ1-5, with D uncertain. This CDR3 is built from 12 residues. Germline lookup yields CDR1 SGHDT and CDR2 YYEEEE. V was cut by 4 bases and J by 6 bases, with 8 bases left in between. The CDR3 is CASSQSGQPQHF. In DNA, the CDR3 is TGTGCCAGCAGCCAATCCGGTCAGCCCCAGCATTTT.

In the case of this clonotype: The junction shows a germline mismatch at one end, possibly a read error. The J gene is TRBJ2-7, the V gene TRBV29-1; D gene ambiguous. Per germline, CDR1 SQVTM and CDR2 ANQGSEA. The CDR3 totals 13 residues. The CDR3 protein is CIVEPPGSVEQYF. The DNA for the CDR3 is TGCATCGTTGAACCGCCAGGATCCGTGGAGCAGTACTTC.

The chain links TRBV15 to TRBJ2-7, with D possibly matching TRBD1 (5 bases). CDR1 and CDR2 from the germline V gene are LNHNV and YYDKDF (reference sequence). V shed 0 bases and J shed 3 bases, with 18 bases lying between them. CDR3 size: 17 residues. The CDR3 region is CATSRDRFLLGDYEQYF. The CDR3 DNA reads TGTGCCACCAGCAGAGATCGTTTTTTGTTAGGGGACTACGAGCAGTACTTC.

Remarks on this clonotype: A much bigger clone sits one base away, suggesting this may be a read error. The chain links TRBV12-3 or TRBV12-4 to TRBJ1-1, with TRBD1 as a possible D gene (6 bases). Between the trimmed V and J ends, which lost 1 base and 1 base, there was a span of 10 bases. The CDR3 has 15 amino acids. The CDR3 DNA follows: TGTGCCAGCAGTTTAGTCACAGGGCAGAACACTGAAGCTTTCTTT. This encodes CASSLVTGQNTEAFF.

Worth noting for this clonotype: A single base separates this from a much larger clone, so it may be a read error. V usage is TRBV6-5 and J usage is TRBJ1-3, with unresolved D. Trimming stripped 5 bases from V and 1 base from J, with 12 bases between. From germline, CDR1 is MNHEY and CDR2 SVGAGI. CDR3 length: 15 residues. CDR3: CASSLGSSSGNTIYF. The CDR3 bases are TGTGCCAGCAGTCTGGGCTCATCATCTGGAAACACCATATATTTT.

This clonotype was seen just once. A much larger clone lies a single base off, so this may be a read error. The V call is TRBV4-2, the J call TRBJ1-6, with D unresolved. The germline V gene has CDR1 LGHNA and CDR2 YNFKEQ. This CDR3 comprises 15 residues. CDR3 residues: CASRLYSNQNSPLDF. The CDR3 nucleotides read TGTGCCAGCAGGCTTTATTCCAACCAAAATTCACCCCTCGACTTT.

This clonotype has ten or more counts. V gene TRBV4-1 combines with J gene TRBJ2-2, with D unclear. CDR1 is MGHRA, CDR2 YSYEKL, per germline. V dropped 0 bases and J dropped 6 bases, with 2 bases sitting between them. The CDR3 runs 12 residues. The CDR3 DNA reads TGCGCCAGCAGCCAAGAAGCCGGGGAGCTGTTTTTT. Its protein is CASSQEAGELFF.

V usage is TRBV11-2 and J usage is TRBJ1-2, with D unclear. The CDR3 runs to 12 residues. V was pared by 5 bases and J by 7 bases, with 11 bases between. Germline V CDR1 and CDR2: SGHAT, FQNNGV. CDR3 sequence reads: CASSNNLGGYTF. DNA for the CDR3: TGTGCCAGCAGCAACAACTTGGGTGGCTACACCTTC.

Notes on this clonotype: This sequence may be a read error, since a much larger clone differs from it by one base. The V gene is TRBV4-3, the J gene TRBJ2-1; the D gene is possibly TRBD1 (6 bases). The germline V gene encodes CDR1 LGHNA and CDR2 YSLEER. V gave up 4 bases and J gave up 10 bases, with 23 bases separating them. The CDR3 is 16 amino acids. The CDR3 region is CASSLDWGQALGEQFF. CDR3 nucleotides: TGCGCCAGCAGCCTAGACTGGGGACAAGCCCTCGGGGAGCAGTTCTTC.

About this clonotype itself: Since a much larger clone is just one base distant, this may be a read error. The V call is TRBV29-1, the J call TRBJ2-4, with D perhaps being TRBD1 or TRBD2 (6 bases each). The CDR3 is made up of 12 amino acids. Germline V gives CDR1 SQVTM, CDR2 ANQGSEA. Here the CDR3 reads CSVRGRQNNQYF. In DNA form, the CDR3 reads TGCAGCGTTCGGGGGCGTCAAAACAATCAGTACTTC.

The chain is built from TRBV18 and TRBJ2-1, with D maybe TRBD1 (6 bases). The CDR3 extends over 13 amino acids. V lost 4 bases and J lost 8, with 12 bases in between. The V gene's germline CDR1 is KGHSH and CDR2 LQKENI. Written as DNA, the CDR3 is TGTGCCAGCTCACGAAGACAGGCGGATGAGCAGTTCTTC. Its translation is CASSRRQADEQFF.

As concerns this clonotype: One end of the junction varies from germline; a read error may be responsible. This chain uses TRBV10-1 with TRBJ2-2, with 10 bases lining up with TRBD2. This CDR3 is 14 amino acids long. Germline CDR1 WNHNN, CDR2 SYGVQD (reference sequence). CDR3 residues: CTSSGRANIGELFF. Written as DNA, the CDR3 is TGCACCAGCAGCGGGAGGGCGAACATCGGGGAGCTGTTTTTT.

V and J are TRBV30 and TRBJ1-1; weak D call: TRBD1 (5 bases). The V end lost 4 bases, the J end lost 4 bases, and 19 bases lay between the germline ends. This CDR3 comprises 15 residues. In germline, CDR1 is GTSNPN, CDR2 SVGIG (reference sequence). The CDR3 region is CAWTLRSGRGTEAFF. The CDR3 DNA follows: TGTGCCTGGACCCTCCGCTCAGGGCGGGGCACTGAAGCTTTCTTT.

V usage is TRBV6-5 and J usage is TRBJ2-1, with D perhaps matching TRBD2 (6 bases). Germline assignment: CDR1 MNHEY and CDR2 SVGAGI. V lost 1 base and J 4 bases, leaving 14 bases between the germline ends. The CDR3 consists of 16 residues. The CDR3 DNA sequence: TGTGCCAGCAGTTACTACACTAGCCTCTTATACAATGAGCAGTTCTTC. Its translation: CASSYYTSLLYNEQFF.

This clonotype was observed at least ten times. For the CDR3, the DNA is TGTGCCAGTTCGCACACAAACTACGAGCAGTACTTC. Its translation is CASSHTNYEQYF. V gene TRBV6-1 combines with J gene TRBJ2-7; no definite D call. Trimming cost V 9 bases and J 3 bases, with 12 bases left between them. This CDR3 has 12 amino acids. The germline gives CDR1 MNHNS, CDR2 SASEGT.

The chain's CDR3 is CASSQDLTRLCTNEQFF. The DNA of the CDR3 is TGCGCCAGCAGCCAAGATCTAACACGTCTATGCACCAATGAGCAGTTCTTC. The chain employs TRBV4-3 and TRBJ2-1, with D unresolved. Germline V gene data show CDR1 as LGHNA and CDR2 as YSLEER. The germline V and J ends were trimmed by 0 bases and 6 bases, with 18 bases remaining between them. The CDR3 totals 17 residues.